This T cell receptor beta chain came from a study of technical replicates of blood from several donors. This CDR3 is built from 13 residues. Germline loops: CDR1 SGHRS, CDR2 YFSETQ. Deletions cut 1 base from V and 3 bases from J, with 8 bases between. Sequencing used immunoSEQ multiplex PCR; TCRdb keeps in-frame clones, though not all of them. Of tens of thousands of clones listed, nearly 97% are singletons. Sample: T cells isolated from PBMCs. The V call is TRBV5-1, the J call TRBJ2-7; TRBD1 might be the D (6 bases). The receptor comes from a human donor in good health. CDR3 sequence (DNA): TGCGCCAGCAGCTTGAGGGACAACTACGAGCAGTACTTC. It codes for CASSLRDNYEQYF.